These T cell receptor beta chains were read from a single sample in a study of post-analysis software for immune sequencing data. TCRdb recomputed calls from the PCR reads with MiXCR, one row per CDR3 protein. The table lists approximately 730,000 distinct CDR3 sequences, about 43% of them singletons, with approximately 4.4% in the top ten. The sample consisted of blood. These receptors were obtained from a girl aged 10 to 17 with multiple sclerosis. CDR3s include the opening cysteine and the closing phenylalanine or tryptophan.

cdr3_length	v_call	j_call	cdr3_aa
15	TRBV7-2	TRBJ1-2	CASSSGTGEIYGYTF
17	TRBV7-6	TRBJ2-3	CASSPWALEGSTDTQYF
14	TRBV15	TRBJ2-3	CATSKIRSTDTQYF
18	TRBV14	TRBJ1-1	CASSRRTGTGGADTEAFF
14	TRBV20-1	TRBJ2-4	CSARSGGGKNIQYF
15	TRBV5-6	TRBJ1-1	CASSLVQLVRDEAFF
15	TRBV20-1	TRBJ1-4	CSARNRDTTNEKLFF
15	TRBV7-8	TRBJ2-5	CASSRGRSGQETQYF
18	TRBV3-1	TRBJ1-1	CASSQDRFPRTGDTEAFF
15	TRBV13	TRBJ1-2	CASSMGTGGNYGYTF
13	TRBV6-5	TRBJ2-7	CASRKGQSYEQYF
14	TRBV20-1	TRBJ1-5	CSARGKAVNQPQHF
18	TRBV28	TRBJ1-2	CASSLWVGQGATSYGYTF
10	TRBV29-1	TRBJ2-3	CSAGGEMQYF
14	TRBV10-3	TRBJ1-6	CAISEGAENSPLHF
14	TRBV5-5	TRBJ2-3	CASRTGGRTDTQYF
12	TRBV11-1	TRBJ2-1	CASSSLHNEQFF
15	TRBV27	TRBJ1-6	CASSSPGAYNSPLHF
15	TRBV14	TRBJ2-5	CASSQVGRLIETQYF
12	TRBV27	TRBJ1-1	CASSFRQTEAFF
16	TRBV5-6	TRBJ2-7	CASSRLRDRVDYEQYF